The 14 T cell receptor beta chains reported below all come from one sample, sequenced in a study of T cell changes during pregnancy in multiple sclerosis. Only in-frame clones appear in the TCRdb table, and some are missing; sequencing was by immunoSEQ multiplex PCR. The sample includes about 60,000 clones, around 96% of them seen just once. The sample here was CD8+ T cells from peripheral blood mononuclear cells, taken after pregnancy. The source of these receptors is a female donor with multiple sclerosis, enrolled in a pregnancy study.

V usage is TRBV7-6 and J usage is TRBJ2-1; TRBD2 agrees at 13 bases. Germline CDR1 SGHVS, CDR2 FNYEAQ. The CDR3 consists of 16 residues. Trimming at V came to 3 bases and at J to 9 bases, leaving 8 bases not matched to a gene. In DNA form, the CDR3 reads TGTGCCAGCAGCTTCTCCGGGACTAGCGGGATGGGTGAGCAGTTCTTC. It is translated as CASSFSGTSGMGEQFF.

Written as DNA, the CDR3 is TGTGCCAGTAGTTGGAGGGACCGATACGGCTACAATGAGCAGTTCTTC. As protein: CASSWRDRYGYNEQFF. The V and J genes are TRBV19 and TRBJ2-1; perhaps TRBD2 as D (6 bases). Deletions cut 5 bases from V and 3 bases from J, with 17 bases between. Germline-derived CDR1 and CDR2 are LNHDA and SQIVND (reference sequence). The CDR3 loop spans 16 amino acids. Variable domain in full (rest from reference TRBV19 and TRBJ2-1): DGGITQSPKYLFRKEGQNVTLSCEQNLNHDAMYWYRQDPGQGLRLIYYSQIVNDFQKGDIAEGYSVSREKKESFPLTVTSAQKNPTAFYLCASSWRDRYGYNEQFFGPGTRLTVL.

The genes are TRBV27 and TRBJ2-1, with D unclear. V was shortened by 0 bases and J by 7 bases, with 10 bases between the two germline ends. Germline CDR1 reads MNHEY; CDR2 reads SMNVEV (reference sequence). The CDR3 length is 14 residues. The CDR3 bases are TGTGCCAGCAGTTTATCGAGTACTCTGAATGAGCAGTTCTTC. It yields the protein CASSLSSTLNEQFF.

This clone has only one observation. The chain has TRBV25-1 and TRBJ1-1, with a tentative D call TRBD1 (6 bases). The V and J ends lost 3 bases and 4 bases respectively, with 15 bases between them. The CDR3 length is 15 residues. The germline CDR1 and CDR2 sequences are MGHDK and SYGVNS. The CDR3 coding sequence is TGTGCCAGCAGTGATTTGGGGGCTCCGAGCACTGAAGCTTTCTTT. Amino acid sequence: CASSDLGAPSTEAFF.

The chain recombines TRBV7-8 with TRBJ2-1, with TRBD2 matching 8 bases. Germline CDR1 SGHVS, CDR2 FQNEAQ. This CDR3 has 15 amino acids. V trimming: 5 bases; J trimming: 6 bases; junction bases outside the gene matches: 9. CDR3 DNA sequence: TGTGCCAGCAGCGACCGGGAGGGCCTAGTCAATGAGCAGTTCTTC. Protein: CASSDREGLVNEQFF. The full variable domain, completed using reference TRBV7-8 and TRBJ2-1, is GAGVSQSPRYKVAKRGQDVALRCDPISGHVSLFWYQQALGQGPEFLTYFQNEAQLDKSGLPSDRFFAERPEGSVSTLKIQRTQQEDSAVYLCASSDREGLVNEQFFGPGTRLTVL.

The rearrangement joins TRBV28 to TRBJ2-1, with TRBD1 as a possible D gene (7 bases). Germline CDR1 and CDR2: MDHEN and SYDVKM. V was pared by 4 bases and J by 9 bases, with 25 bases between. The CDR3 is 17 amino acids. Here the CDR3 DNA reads TGTGCCAGCAGTTCCCCTACAAGGGGGCGGAGGGCCTCTGAGCAGTTCTTC. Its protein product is CASSSPTRGRRASEQFF.

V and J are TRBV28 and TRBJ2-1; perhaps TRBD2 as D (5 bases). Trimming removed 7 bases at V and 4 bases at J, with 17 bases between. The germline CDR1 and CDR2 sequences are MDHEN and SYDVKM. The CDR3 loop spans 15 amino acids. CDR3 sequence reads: CASTLSVYGYNEQFF. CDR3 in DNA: TGTGCCAGCACCCTTAGCGTATATGGGTACAATGAGCAGTTCTTC.

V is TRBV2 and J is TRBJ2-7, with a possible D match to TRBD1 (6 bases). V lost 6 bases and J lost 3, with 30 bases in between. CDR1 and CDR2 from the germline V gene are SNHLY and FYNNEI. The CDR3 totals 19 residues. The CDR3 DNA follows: TGTGCCAGCAGCGCATATCCGGGACATTTTCGGGAAGCGAGCTACGAGCAGTACTTC. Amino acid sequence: CASSAYPGHFREASYEQYF. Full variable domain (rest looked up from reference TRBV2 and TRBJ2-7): EPEVTQTPSHQVTQMGQEVILRCVPISNHLYFYWYRQILGQKVEFLVSFYNNEISEKSEIFDDQFSVERPDGSNFTLKIRSTKLEDSAMYFCASSAYPGHFREASYEQYFGPGTRLTVT.

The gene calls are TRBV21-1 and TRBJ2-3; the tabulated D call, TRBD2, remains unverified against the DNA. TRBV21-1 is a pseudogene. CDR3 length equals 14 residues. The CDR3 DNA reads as TGTGCCAGCAGCAAAGAAGCACCCACAGATACGCAGTATTTT. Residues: CASSKEAPTDTQYF.

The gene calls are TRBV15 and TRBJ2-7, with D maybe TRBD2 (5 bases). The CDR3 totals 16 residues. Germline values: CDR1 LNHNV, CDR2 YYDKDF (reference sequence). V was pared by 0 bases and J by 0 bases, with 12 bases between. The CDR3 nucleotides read TGTGCCACCAGCAGAGATCTGACTACCCCCTCCTACGAGCAGTACTTC. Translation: CATSRDLTTPSYEQYF.

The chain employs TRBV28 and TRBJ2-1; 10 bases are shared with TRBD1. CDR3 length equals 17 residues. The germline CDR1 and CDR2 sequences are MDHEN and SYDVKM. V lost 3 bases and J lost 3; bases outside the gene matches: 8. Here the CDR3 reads CASSLAMGQGNYNEQFF. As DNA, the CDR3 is TGTGCCAGCAGTTTGGCAATGGGACAGGGGAACTACAATGAGCAGTTCTTC.

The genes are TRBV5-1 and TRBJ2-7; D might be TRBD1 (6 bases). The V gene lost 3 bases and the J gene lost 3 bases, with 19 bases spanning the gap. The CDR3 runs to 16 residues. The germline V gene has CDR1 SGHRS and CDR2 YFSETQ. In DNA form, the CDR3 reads TGCGCCAGCAGCTCCTCGGGTGGTGGGGGCAACTACGAGCAGTACTTC. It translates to CASSSSGGGGNYEQYF.

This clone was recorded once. CDR3 sequence (DNA): TGTGCCAGTAGTGGCCGGGACAACCAAGAGACCCAGTACTTC. Residues: CASSGRDNQETQYF. The chain has TRBV19 and TRBJ2-5, with TRBD1 as a possible D gene (6 bases). In germline, CDR1 is LNHDA, CDR2 SQIVND (reference sequence). The V end lost 5 bases, the J end lost 0 bases, and 10 bases lay between the germline ends. There are 14 residues in the CDR3.

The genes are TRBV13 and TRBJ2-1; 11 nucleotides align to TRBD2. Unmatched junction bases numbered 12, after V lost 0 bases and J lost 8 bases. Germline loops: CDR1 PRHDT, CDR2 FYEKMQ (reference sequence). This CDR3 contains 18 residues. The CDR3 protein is CASSLGAPGGLAGDEQFF. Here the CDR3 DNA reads TGTGCCAGCAGCTTAGGAGCCCCAGGAGGACTAGCGGGCGATGAGCAGTTCTTC.